This record concerns one T cell receptor beta chain sequence. These data are taken from a study of technical replicates of blood from several donors. Profiling relied on immunoSEQ multiplex PCR, and the TCRdb table lists in-frame clones only, not all of them. The sample has about 73,000 clones; 93% are singletons. Deletions cut 8 bases from V and 3 bases from J, with 17 bases between. Germline loops: CDR1 GTSNPN, CDR2 SVGIG (reference sequence). This CDR3 contains 13 residues. The V and J genes are TRBV30 and TRBJ2-7; D is perhaps TRBD1 (5 bases). The sequenced material came from T cells isolated from PBMCs. The receptor's source is a human donor in good health. CDR3 sequence: CATGENPLYEQYF. The CDR3 DNA follows: TGTGCCACAGGAGAGAATCCCCTCTACGAGCAGTACTTC.